Below, one TCR beta chain is given with its context. This record belongs to a study of T cell responses to AZD1222 COVID-19 vaccine. Produced via immunoSEQ multiplex PCR; TCRdb's table is partial and in-frame only. The top ten hold roughly 1.5% of the sample, which has 120,000 to 150,000 clones, roughly 89% seen once. After removal of 3 bases from V and 0 bases from J, the junction contained 5 bases not matched to a gene. The CDR3 totals 15 residues. The germline gives CDR1 SGDLS, CDR2 YYNGEE. Sequencing used peripheral blood, obtained 28 days after the second AZD1222 dose. The origin of this receptor is an adult who received the AZD1222 COVID-19 vaccine. This chain connects TRBV9 to TRBJ2-7; 8 bases map to TRBD2. For the CDR3, the DNA is TGTGCCAGCAGCGCAAGCGGGGGCAGCTCCTACGAGCAGTACTTC. This sequence encodes CASSASGGSSYEQYF.